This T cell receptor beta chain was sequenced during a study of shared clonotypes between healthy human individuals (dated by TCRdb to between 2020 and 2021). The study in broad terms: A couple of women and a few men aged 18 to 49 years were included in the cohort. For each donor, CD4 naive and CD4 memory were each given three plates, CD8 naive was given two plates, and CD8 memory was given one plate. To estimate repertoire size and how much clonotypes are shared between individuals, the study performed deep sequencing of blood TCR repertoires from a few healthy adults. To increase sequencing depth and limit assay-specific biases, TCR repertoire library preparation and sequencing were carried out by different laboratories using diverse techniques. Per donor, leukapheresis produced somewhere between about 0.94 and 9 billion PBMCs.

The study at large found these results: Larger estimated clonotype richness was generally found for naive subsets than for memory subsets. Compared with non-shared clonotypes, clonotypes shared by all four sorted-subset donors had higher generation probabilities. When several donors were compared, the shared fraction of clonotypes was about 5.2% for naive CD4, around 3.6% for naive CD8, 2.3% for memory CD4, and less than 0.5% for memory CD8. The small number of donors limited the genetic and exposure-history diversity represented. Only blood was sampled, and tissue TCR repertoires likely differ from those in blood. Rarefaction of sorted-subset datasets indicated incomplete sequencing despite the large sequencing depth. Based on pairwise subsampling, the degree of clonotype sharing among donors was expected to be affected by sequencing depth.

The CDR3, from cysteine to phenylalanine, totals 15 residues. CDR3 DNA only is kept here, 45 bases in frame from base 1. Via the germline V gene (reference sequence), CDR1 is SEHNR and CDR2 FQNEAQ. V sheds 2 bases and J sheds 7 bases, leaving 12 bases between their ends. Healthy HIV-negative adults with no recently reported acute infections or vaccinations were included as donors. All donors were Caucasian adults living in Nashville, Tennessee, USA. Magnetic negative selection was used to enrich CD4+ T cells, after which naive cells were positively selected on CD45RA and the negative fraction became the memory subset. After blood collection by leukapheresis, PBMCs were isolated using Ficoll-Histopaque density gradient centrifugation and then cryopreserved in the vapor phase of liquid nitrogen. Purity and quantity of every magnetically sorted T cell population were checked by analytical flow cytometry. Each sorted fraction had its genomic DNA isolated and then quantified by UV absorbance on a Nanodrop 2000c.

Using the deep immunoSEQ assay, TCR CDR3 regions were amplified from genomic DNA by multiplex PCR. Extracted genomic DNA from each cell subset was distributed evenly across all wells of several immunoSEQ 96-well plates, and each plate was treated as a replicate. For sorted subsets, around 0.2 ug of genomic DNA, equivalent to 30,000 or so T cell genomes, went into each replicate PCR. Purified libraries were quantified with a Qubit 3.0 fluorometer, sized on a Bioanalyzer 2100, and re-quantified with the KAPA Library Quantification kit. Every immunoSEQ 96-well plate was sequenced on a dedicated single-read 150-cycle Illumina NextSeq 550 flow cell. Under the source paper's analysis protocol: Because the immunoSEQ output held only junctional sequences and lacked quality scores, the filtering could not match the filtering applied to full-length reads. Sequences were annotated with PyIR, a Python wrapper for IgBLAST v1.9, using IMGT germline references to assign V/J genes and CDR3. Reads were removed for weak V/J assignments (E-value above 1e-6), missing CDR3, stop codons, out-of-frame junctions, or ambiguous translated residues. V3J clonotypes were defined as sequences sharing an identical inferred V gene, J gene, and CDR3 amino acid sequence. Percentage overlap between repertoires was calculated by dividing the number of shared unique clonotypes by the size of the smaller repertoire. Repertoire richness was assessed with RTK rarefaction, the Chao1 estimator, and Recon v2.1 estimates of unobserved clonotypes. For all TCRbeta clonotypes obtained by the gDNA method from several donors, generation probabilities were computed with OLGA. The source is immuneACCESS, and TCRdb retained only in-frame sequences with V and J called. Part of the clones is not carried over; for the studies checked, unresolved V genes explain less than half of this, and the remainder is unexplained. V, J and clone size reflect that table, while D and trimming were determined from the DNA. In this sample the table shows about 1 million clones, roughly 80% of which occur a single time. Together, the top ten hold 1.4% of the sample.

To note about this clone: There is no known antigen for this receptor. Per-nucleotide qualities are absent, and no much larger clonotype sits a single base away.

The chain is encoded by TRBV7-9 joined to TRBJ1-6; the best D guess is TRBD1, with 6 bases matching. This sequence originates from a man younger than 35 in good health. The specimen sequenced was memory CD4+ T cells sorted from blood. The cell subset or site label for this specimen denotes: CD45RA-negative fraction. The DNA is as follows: TGTGCCAGCAGCTTACAAGGAGGGACAAATTCACCCCTCCACTTT. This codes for CASSLQGGTNSPLHF.